The present T cell receptor (beta chain) was sequenced within a study of Ad26.COV2.S vaccination and SARS-CoV-2 variants. The overall study: Ad26.COV2.S was injected intramuscularly once or twice, 56 days apart. Study results and caveats: Vaccinees showed greater spike-specific TCR breadth than placebo recipients. Recipients of either vaccine or placebo displayed similar breadth of non-spike TCRs.

Concerning this clone itself: Antigen unknown.

Measured with immunoSEQ multiplex PCR; TCRdb has only the in-frame clones, and not every one. The profile shows 440,000 or so clones, about 92% of them singletons. Germline assignment: CDR1 SEHNR and CDR2 FQNEAQ (reference sequence). The CDR3 consists of 17 residues. Deletions cut 5 bases from V and 2 bases from J, with 22 bases between. Regarding treatment: 19 received Ad26.COV2.S at low or high dose, single or two shots; roughly five received placebo; per-sample allocation not given. Sampling happened 63 days after the first vaccine or placebo injection. The administered vaccine (an Ad26 vector) expressed Wuhan-strain SARS-CoV-2 spike.

The source of this sequence is a person aged 18-65 years who received the Ad26.COV2.S COVID-19 vaccine or a placebo. The specimen comprised peripheral blood, sampled in a trial of Ad26.COV2.S vaccine versus placebo. The chain has TRBV7-9 and TRBJ2-7, with D perhaps assigned TRBD1 or TRBD2 (5 bases each). CDR3 bases: TGTGCCAGCAGCCTCGGCCCCGGTCAGGGCGGGCCCTACGAGCAGTACTTC. Translated, it gives CASSLGPGQGGPYEQYF.